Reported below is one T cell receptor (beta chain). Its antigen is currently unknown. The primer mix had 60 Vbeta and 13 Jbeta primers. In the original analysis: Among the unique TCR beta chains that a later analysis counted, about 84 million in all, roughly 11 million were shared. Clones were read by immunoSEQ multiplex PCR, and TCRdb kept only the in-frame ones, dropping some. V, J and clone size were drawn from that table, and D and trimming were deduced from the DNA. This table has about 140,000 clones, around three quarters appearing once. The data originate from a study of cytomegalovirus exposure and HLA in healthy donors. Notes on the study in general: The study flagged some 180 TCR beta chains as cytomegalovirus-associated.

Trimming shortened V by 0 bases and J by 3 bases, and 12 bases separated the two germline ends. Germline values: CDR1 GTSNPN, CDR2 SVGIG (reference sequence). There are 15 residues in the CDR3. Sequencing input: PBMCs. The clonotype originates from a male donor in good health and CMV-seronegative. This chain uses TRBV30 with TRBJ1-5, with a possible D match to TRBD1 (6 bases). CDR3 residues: CAWSVRGTYNQPQHF. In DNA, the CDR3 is TGTGCCTGGAGTGTAAGGGGGACCTACAATCAGCCCCAGCATTTT. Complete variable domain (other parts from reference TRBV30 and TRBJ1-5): SQTIHQWPATLVQPVGSPLSLECTVEGTSNPNLYWYRQAAGRGLQLLFYSVGIGQISSEVPQNLSASRPQDRQFILSSKKLLLSDSGFYLCAWSVRGTYNQPQHFGDGTRLSIL.